This T cell receptor (beta chain) was identified in a study of CD8 T cells in Susac syndrome. The sequenced target, TCR beta, came from blood CD8+ and CD4+ T cells. The multiple sclerosis control group was made up of treatment-naive patients with stable or active relapsing-remitting disease. TEMRA cells were FACS-enriched, while CD8+ and CD4+ T cells were negatively isolated. V shed 5 bases, J shed 6 bases, and the junction held 5 bases outside the gene matches. Germline V gene sequence: CDR1 KGHDR, CDR2 SFDVKD. There are 13 residues in the CDR3. The RNA, about 0.45 to 1 ug, was put through reverse transcription using random hexamers. immunoSEQ multiplex PCR amplified TCR beta CDR3 across 54 Vbeta, 13 Jbeta. Each CDR3 protein gets one entry after TCRdb re-called the immunoSEQ multiplex PCR reads with MiXCR. The sample yields roughly 330,000 distinct CDR3 sequences, about 91% seen once.

This sequence originates from a human donor with multiple sclerosis. The rearrangement links TRBV24-1 to TRBJ1-2, with TRBD1 identical over 7 bases. Sample: CD4+ T cells from PBMCs. DNA of the CDR3: TGTGCCACCAGTGGCGGGACAGCGAATGGCTACACCTTC. Protein sequence: CATSGGTANGYTF.